The T cell receptor beta chain described here comes from a study of blood T cell repertoires in COVID-19. About the research overall: Italy, Spain and the United States were the sources of the convalescent and acute COVID-19 samples. From T cells, B-cell-depleted T cells, or PBMCs came the material, which was cDNA or gDNA.

Methods used by the authors: Scientists estimated how many nucleated cells there were by amplifying reference gene primers. The table came from immunoSEQ multiplex PCR; TCRdb's copy has only in-frame clones and leaves some out. V and J calls and clone size are copied from that table; D and trimming were computed from the DNA. The sample yields 150,000 to 180,000 clones, 80% to 90% seen once. Germline V CDR1 and CDR2: SGHVS, FQNEAQ. Between the trimmed V and J ends, which lost 5 bases and 4 bases, there was a span of 11 bases. This CDR3 comprises 13 residues. This TCR derives from a woman between 40 and 50 years old with acute or convalescent COVID-19. Material for sequencing was peripheral blood. The V and J genes are TRBV7-8 and TRBJ1-2, with no clear D. The CDR3 DNA sequence: TGTGCCAGCAGCGGGCAGACACGCTATGGCTACACCTTC. Its protein product is CASSGQTRYGYTF.